This TCR beta chain was sequenced during a study of OX40 agonist ivuxolimab in advanced cancers. Whole-study findings and limits: Among the lowest peripheral clonal expansion occurred in 0.1-3.0 mg/kg partial responders.

Comments on this clone: Its antigen is unknown.

CDR3 length: 17 residues. CDR1 is PRHDT and CDR2 is FYEKMQ in the germline V gene (reference sequence). Trimming took 5 bases from V and 3 from J; bases not matched to a gene: 12. Assay used: immunoSEQ multiplex PCR; TCRdb lists only in-frame clones, some missing. The sample holds tens of thousands of clones; roughly 90% are singletons and the top ten take about 23%. The source was CD4+ or CD8+ T cells sorted from blood, collected in a trial of the OX40 agonist ivuxolimab. This receptor was identified in an adult with an advanced solid tumor such as melanoma, head and neck, liver or kidney cancer. This rearrangement joins TRBV13 to TRBJ2-3, with 9 bases that match TRBD2. CDR3 sequence: CASSLMTSGDRTDTQYF. CDR3 in DNA: TGTGCCAGCAGCCTGATGACTAGCGGTGACCGGACAGATACGCAGTATTTT.